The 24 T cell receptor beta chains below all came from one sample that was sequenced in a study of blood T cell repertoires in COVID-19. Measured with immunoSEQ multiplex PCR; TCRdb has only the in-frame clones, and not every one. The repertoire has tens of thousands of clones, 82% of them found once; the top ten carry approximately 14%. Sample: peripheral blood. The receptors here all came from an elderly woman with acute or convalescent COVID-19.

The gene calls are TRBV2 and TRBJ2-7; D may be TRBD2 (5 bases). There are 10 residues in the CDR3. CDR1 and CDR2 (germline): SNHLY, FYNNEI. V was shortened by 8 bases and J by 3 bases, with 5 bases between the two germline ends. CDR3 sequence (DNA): TGTGCCAGCGCGGGCTACGAGCAGTACTTC. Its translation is CASAGYEQYF.

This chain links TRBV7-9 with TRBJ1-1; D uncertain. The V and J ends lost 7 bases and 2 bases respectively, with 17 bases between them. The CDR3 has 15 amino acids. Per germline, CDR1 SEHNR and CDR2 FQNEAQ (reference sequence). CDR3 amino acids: CASNRIPGANTEAFF. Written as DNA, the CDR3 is TGTGCCAGCAACCGAATCCCCGGAGCCAACACTGAAGCTTTCTTT.

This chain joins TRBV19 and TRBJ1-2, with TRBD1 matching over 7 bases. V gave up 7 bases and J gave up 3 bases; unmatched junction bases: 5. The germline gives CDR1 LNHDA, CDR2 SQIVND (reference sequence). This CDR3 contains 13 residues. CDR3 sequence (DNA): TGTGCCAGTACGACAGGGTATCACTATGGCTACACCTTC. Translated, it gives CASTTGYHYGYTF.

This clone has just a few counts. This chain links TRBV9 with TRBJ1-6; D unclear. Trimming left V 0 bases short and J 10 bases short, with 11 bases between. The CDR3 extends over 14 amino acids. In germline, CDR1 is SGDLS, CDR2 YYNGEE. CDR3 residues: CASSVGVLGSPLHF. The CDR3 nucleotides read TGTGCCAGCAGCGTAGGGGTTCTGGGCTCACCCCTCCACTTT.

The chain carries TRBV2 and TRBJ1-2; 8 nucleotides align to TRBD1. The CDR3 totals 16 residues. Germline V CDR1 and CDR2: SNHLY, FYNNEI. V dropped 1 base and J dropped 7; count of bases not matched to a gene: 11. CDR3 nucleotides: TGTGCCAGCAGTGAAGGATTTGTTCAGGGGGCCTTTGGCTACACCTTC. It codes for CASSEGFVQGAFGYTF.

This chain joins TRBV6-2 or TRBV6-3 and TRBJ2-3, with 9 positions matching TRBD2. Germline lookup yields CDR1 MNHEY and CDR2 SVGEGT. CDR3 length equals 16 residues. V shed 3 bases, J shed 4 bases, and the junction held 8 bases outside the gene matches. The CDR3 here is CASSYLAGGPPDTQYF. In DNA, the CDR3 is TGTGCCAGCAGTTATTTGGCGGGAGGGCCCCCAGATACGCAGTATTTT.

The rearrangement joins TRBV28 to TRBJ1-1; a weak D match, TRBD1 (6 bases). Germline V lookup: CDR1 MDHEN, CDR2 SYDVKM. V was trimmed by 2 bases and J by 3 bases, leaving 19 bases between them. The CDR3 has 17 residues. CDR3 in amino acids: CASSLGKDFWTDTEAFF. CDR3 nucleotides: TGTGCCAGCAGTTTAGGTAAAGATTTTTGGACAGACACTGAAGCTTTCTTT.

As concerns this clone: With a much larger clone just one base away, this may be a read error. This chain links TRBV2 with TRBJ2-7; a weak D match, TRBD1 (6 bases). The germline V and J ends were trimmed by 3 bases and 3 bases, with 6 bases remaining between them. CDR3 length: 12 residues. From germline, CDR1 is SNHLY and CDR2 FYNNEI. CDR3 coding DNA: TGTGCCAGCAGTGACAGGGGCTACGAGCAGTACTTC. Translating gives CASSDRGYEQYF.

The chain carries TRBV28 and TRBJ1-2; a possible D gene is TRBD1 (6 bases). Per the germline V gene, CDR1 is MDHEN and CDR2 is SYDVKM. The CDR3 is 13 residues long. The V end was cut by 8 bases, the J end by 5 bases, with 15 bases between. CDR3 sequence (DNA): TGTGCCAGCTCCCCCGAGAGGGGGTATGGCTACACCTTC. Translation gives CASSPERGYGYTF.

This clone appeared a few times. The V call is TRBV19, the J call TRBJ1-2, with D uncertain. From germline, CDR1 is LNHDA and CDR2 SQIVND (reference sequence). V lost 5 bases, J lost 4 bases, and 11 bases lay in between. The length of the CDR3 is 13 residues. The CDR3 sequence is CASSSEAVYGYTF. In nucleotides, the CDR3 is TGTGCCAGTAGTTCAGAGGCAGTCTATGGCTACACCTTC.

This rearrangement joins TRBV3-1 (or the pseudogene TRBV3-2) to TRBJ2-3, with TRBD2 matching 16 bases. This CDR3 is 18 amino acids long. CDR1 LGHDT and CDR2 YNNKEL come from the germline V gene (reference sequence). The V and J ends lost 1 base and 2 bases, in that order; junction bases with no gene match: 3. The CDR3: CASSQGGLAGGSTDTQYF. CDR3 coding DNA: TGTGCCAGCAGCCAAGGGGGACTAGCGGGAGGGTCCACAGATACGCAGTATTTT.

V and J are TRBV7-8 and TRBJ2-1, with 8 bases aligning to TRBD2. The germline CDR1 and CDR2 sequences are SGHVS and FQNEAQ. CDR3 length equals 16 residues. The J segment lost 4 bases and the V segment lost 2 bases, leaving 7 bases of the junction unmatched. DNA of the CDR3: TGTGCCAGCAGCTTAAGCAGCGGGAGAAGGTACAATGAGCAGTTCTTC. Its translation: CASSLSSGRRYNEQFF.

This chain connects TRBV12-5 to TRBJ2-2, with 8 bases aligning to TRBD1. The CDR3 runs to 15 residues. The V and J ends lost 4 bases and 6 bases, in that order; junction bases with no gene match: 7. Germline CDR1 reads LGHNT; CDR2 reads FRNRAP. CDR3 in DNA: TGTGCTAGTGGTTCGGACAGGGATAGTCCCGGGGAGCTGTTTTTT. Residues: CASGSDRDSPGELFF.

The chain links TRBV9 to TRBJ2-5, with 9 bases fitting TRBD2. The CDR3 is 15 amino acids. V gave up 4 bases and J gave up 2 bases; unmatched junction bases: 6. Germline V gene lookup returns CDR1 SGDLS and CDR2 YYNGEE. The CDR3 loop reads CASSTRGGGQETQYF. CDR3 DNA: TGTGCCAGCAGCACCCGCGGGGGGGGGCAAGAGACCCAGTACTTC.

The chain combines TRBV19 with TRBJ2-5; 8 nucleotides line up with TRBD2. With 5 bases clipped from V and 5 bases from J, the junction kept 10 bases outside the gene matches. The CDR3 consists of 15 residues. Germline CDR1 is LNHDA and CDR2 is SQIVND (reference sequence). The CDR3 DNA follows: TGTGCCAGTAGTTTAGCTAGCGGGTCTTGGGAGACCCAGTACTTC. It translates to CASSLASGSWETQYF.

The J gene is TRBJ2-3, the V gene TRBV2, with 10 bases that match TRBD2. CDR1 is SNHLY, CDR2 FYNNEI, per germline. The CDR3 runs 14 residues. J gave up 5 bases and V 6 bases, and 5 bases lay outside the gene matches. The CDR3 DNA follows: TGTGCCAGCAGGGTAGCGGGAGGAGTAGATACGCAGTATTTT. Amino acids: CASRVAGGVDTQYF. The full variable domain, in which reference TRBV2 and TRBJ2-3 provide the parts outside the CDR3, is EPEVTQTPSHQVTQMGQEVILRCVPISNHLYFYWYRQILGQKVEFLVSFYNNEISEKSEIFDDQFSVERPDGSNFTLKIRSTKLEDSAMYFCASRVAGGVDTQYFGPGTRLTVL.

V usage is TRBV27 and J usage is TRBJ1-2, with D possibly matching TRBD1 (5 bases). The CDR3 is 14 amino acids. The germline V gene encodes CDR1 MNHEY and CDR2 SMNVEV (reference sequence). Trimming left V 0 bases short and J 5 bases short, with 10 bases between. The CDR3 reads CASSLSGGGYGYTF. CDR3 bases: TGTGCCAGCAGTTTATCGGGGGGAGGTTATGGCTACACCTTC.

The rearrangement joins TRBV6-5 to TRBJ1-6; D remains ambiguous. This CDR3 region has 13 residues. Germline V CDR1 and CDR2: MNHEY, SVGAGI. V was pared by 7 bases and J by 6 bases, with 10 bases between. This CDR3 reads CASTPGGNSPLHF. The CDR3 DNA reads TGTGCCAGCACCCCTGGAGGTAATTCACCCCTCCACTTT.

The CDR3 sequence is CASSLDYKREGTDTQYF. The DNA for the CDR3 is TGTGCCAGCAGCTTGGATTATAAGCGGGAAGGCACAGATACGCAGTATTTT. This chain joins TRBV5-4 and TRBJ2-3; 7 nucleotides align to TRBD2. Germline V gene data show CDR1 as SGHNT and CDR2 as YYREEE (reference sequence). V lost 0 bases, J lost 1 base, and 8 bases stayed unmatched. This CDR3 region has 17 residues.

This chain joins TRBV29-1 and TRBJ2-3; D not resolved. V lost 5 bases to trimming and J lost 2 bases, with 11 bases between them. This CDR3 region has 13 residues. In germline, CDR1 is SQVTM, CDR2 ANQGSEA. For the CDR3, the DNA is TGCAGCGTTACCGCGGATCTCACAGATACGCAGTATTTT. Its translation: CSVTADLTDTQYF.

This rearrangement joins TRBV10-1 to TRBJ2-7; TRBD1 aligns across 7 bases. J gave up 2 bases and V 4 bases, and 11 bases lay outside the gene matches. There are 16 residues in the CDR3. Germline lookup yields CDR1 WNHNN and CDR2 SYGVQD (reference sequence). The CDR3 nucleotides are TGCGCCAGCAGTGTAACCCGGGACAGACACCCCTACGAGCAGTACTTC. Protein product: CASSVTRDRHPYEQYF.

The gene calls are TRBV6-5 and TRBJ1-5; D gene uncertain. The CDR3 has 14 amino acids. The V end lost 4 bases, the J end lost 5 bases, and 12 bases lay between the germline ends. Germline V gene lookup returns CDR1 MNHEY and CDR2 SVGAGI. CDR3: CASSSISRDQPQHF. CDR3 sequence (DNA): TGTGCCAGCAGTTCCATCTCGCGCGATCAGCCCCAGCATTTT.

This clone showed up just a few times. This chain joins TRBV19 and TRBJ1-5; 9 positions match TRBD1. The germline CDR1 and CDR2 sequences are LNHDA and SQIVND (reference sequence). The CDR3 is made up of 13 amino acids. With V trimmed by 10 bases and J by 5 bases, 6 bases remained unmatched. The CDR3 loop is CAISRDRDQPQHF. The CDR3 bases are TGTGCCATTTCAAGGGACAGGGATCAGCCCCAGCATTTT.

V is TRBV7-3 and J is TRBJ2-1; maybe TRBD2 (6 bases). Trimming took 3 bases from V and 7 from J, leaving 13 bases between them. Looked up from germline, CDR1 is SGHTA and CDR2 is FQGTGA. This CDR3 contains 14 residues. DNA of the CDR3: TGTGCCAGCAGCTTGATAGGCGGGAATAATGAGCAGTTCTTC. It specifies CASSLIGGNNEQFF.